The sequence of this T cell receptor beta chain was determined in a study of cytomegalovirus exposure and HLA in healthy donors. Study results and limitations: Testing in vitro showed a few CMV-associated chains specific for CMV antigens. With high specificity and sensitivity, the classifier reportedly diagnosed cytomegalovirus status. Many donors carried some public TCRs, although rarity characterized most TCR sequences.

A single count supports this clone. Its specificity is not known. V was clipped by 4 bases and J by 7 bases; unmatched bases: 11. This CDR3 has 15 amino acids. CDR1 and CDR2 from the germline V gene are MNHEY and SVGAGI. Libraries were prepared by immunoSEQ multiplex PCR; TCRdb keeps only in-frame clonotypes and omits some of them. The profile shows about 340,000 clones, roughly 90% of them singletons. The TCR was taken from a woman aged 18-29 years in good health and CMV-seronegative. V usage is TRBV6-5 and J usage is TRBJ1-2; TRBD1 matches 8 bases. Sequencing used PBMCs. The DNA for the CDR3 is TGTGCCAGCAGTTCCTCTCAGGGGGCTGTGGTTGGCTACACCTTC. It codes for CASSSSQGAVVGYTF.